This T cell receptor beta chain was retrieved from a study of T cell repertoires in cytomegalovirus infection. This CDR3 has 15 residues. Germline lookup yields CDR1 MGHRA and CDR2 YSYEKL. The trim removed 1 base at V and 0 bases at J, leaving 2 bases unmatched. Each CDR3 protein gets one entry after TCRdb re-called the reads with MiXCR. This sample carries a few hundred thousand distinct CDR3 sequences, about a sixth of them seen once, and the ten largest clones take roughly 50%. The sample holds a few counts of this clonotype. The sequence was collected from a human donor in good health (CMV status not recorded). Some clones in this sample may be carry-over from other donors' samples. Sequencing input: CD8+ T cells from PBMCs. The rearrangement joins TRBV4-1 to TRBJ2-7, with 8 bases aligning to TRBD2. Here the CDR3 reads CASSQGLASSYEQYF. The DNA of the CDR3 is TGCGCCAGCAGCCAAGGACTAGCGTCCTCCTACGAGCAGTACTTC.